Listed here are 18 T cell receptor beta chains from one sample, sequenced in a study of blood T cells in healthy people across ages. A J-beta primer mix and a sample-barcoded 5' primer were used in a second PCR of about 7 to 12 cycles. MiXCR was run by TCRdb on the 5' RACE reads, yielding one entry per CDR3 protein. The sample lists about 780,000 distinct CDR3 sequences; approximately 67% were seen once. What was sequenced was blood. The receptors come from a man aged 30 to 45 in good health.

The V call is TRBV20-1, the J call TRBJ1-2; 9 bases map to TRBD1. Germline loops: CDR1 DFQATT, CDR2 SNEGSKA (reference sequence). V was clipped by 6 bases and J by 5 bases; unmatched bases: 7. The length of the CDR3 is 13 residues. The CDR3 DNA reads as TGCAGTGCCGACAGGGGGGGAGATTATGGCTACACCTTC. This encodes CSADRGGDYGYTF.

This clonotype was observed a handful of times. This rearrangement joins TRBV27 to TRBJ2-3, with no clear D. Germline V gene sequence: CDR1 MNHEY, CDR2 SMNVEV (reference sequence). The length of the CDR3 is 13 residues. V lost 3 bases to trimming and J lost 2 bases, with 6 bases between them. The CDR3 sequence: CASSFRLTDTQYF. CDR3 nucleotides: TGTGCCAGCAGTTTTCGTCTCACAGATACGCAGTATTTT.

Notes on this clonotype: A read error may explain this, as a much larger clone is one base away. The chain is built from TRBV3-1 and TRBJ1-4; no clear D gene. Germline assignment: CDR1 LGHDT and CDR2 YNNKEL (reference sequence). V was trimmed by 5 bases and J by 4 bases, leaving 8 bases between them. The CDR3 loop spans 13 amino acids. CDR3 loop: CASSWILNEKLFF. In DNA, the CDR3 is TGTGCCAGCAGCTGGATCCTTAATGAAAAACTGTTTTTT. Using reference TRBV3-1 and TRBJ1-4 for the parts outside the CDR3, the full variable domain is DTAVSQTPKYLVTQMGNDKSIKCEQNLGHDTMYWYKQDSKKFLKIMFSYNNKELIINETVPNRFSPKSPDKAHLNLHINSLELGDSAVYFCASSWILNEKLFFGSGTQLSVL.

This chain uses TRBV5-1 with TRBJ1-1; D is ambiguous. V lost 0 bases, J lost 4 bases, and 19 bases lay in between. CDR3 size: 17 residues. Germline loops: CDR1 SGHRS, CDR2 YFSETQ. Here the CDR3 reads CASSLVNQVGVGTEAFF. In nucleotides, the CDR3 is TGCGCCAGCAGCTTGGTCAATCAGGTGGGCGTGGGCACTGAAGCTTTCTTT.

The chain carries TRBV28 and TRBJ2-4, with D uncertain. The J call is in doubt because the DNA end fits TRBJ2-7 better. The germline V gene has CDR1 MDHEN and CDR2 SYDVKM. The CDR3 is 12 residues long. The CDR3 spells CASRLQQYEQYF. Written as DNA, the CDR3 is TGTGCCAGCAGATTGCAGCAATACGAGCAGTACTTC.

This chain uses TRBV10-3 with TRBJ2-4; tentatively, D is TRBD1 (5 bases). CDR3 size: 13 residues. Germline V gene lookup returns CDR1 ENHRY and CDR2 SYGVKD. Trimming left V 10 bases short and J 13 bases short, with 23 bases between. The DNA for the CDR3 is TGTGCCAGTACGGACACCATAGCCACCGGGCAGTACTTC. Translation: CASTDTIATGQYF.

The table lists this clonotype with a count of one. This sequence joins TRBV4-2 and TRBJ1-2; D gene unclear. CDR1 and CDR2 (germline): LGHNA, YNFKEQ. The ends were cut back, 5 bases at V and 2 bases at J, with 9 bases in the middle. The CDR3 consists of 13 residues. The CDR3 sequence: CASSYGENYGYTF. As DNA, the CDR3 is TGTGCCAGCAGCTACGGGGAAAACTATGGCTACACCTTC.

The V gene is TRBV7-9, the J gene TRBJ2-1, with 7 nucleotides matching TRBD2. V dropped 3 bases and J dropped 7; count of bases not matched to a gene: 9. Germline assignment: CDR1 SEHNR and CDR2 FQNEAQ (reference sequence). The CDR3 has 15 amino acids. CDR3 coding DNA: TGTGCCAGCAGCTTGCGGACTAGTCTATGGAATGAGCAGTTCTTC. This translates into CASSLRTSLWNEQFF. The variable domain in full, completed from reference TRBV7-9 and TRBJ2-1, reads DTGVSQNPRHKITKRGQNVTFRCDPISEHNRLYWYRQTLGQGPEFLTYFQNEAQLEKSRLLSDRFSAERPKGSFSTLEIQRTEQGDSAMYLCASSLRTSLWNEQFFGPGTRLTVL.

In its sample, this clonotype was seen a few times. V and J are TRBV29-1 and TRBJ2-1; 11 bases map to TRBD2. V gave up 5 bases and J gave up 0 bases; unmatched junction bases: 9. CDR1 and CDR2 (germline): SQVTM, ANQGSEA. The CDR3 loop spans 17 amino acids. CDR3 in amino acids: CSVPSSGGRSSYNEQFF. DNA of the CDR3: TGCAGCGTTCCGTCTAGCGGGGGGAGGAGCTCCTACAATGAGCAGTTCTTC.

The rearrangement uses TRBV28 and TRBJ2-7, with D perhaps matching TRBD1 (6 bases). The CDR3 is 14 amino acids. Germline V gene sequence: CDR1 MDHEN, CDR2 SYDVKM. The germline V and J ends were trimmed by 2 bases and 2 bases, with 10 bases remaining between them. The CDR3 sequence: CASSLDRFAYEQYF. The DNA for the CDR3 is TGTGCCAGCAGTTTAGACAGGTTCGCCTACGAGCAGTACTTC.

This clonotype was counted between two and nine times. V gene TRBV7-2 combines with J gene TRBJ2-1; 10 bases fit TRBD2. J lost 1 base, V lost 4 bases, and 4 bases had no gene match. Germline V CDR1 and CDR2: SGHTA, FQGNSA. The CDR3 is made up of 16 amino acids. The CDR3 DNA reads TGTGCCAGCAGCTCAAAAGCGGGGGGGTCCTACAATGAGCAGTTCTTC. It encodes CASSSKAGGSYNEQFF.

This chain uses TRBV28 with TRBJ1-2, with D perhaps matching TRBD1 (5 bases). The CDR3 is 16 amino acids. Trimming left V 2 bases short and J 6 bases short, with 19 bases between. CDR1 MDHEN and CDR2 SYDVKM come from the germline V gene. As DNA, the CDR3 is TGTGCCAGCAGTTTAAGCGGTAGGGGAATCAGGAATGGCTACACCTTC. Translating gives CASSLSGRGIRNGYTF.

This clonotype has a handful of counts. The chain couples TRBV4-2 to TRBJ2-7; 10 bases are shared with TRBD1. The CDR3 is made up of 15 amino acids. The germline gives CDR1 LGHNA, CDR2 YNFKEQ. V was pared by 4 bases and J by 3 bases, with 6 bases of the junction left unmatched. The CDR3 spells CASSRQGAGNYEQYF. CDR3 in DNA: TGTGCCAGCAGCCGACAGGGGGCGGGTAACTACGAGCAGTACTTC.

This sequence joins TRBV6-2 or TRBV6-3 and TRBJ2-7, with TRBD1 identical over 10 bases. The CDR3 is made up of 14 amino acids. V trimming: 8 bases; J trimming: 3 bases; junction bases outside the gene matches: 7. Germline V CDR1 and CDR2: MNHEY, SVGEGT. The CDR3 region has the DNA TGTGCCAGCGACCGGGACAGGGGTCACTACGAGCAGTACTTC. It translates to CASDRDRGHYEQYF.

The chain has TRBV9 and TRBJ2-7; a weak D match, TRBD1 (5 bases). Trimming shortened V by 0 bases and J by 1 base, and 8 bases separated the two germline ends. The CDR3 runs 14 residues. Germline values: CDR1 SGDLS, CDR2 YYNGEE. The DNA of the CDR3 is TGTGCCAGCAGCGTAGAGGGGTGGTCCTACGAGCAGTACTTC. It translates to CASSVEGWSYEQYF.

The chain combines TRBV2 with TRBJ2-5; tentatively, D is TRBD2 (6 bases). The V end lost 7 bases, the J end lost 6 bases, and 27 bases lay between the germline ends. The CDR3 totals 17 residues. Germline V CDR1 and CDR2: SNHLY, FYNNEI. The CDR3 spells CASTHGAGPSLLKTQYF. The CDR3 nucleotides read TGTGCCAGCACCCACGGGGCGGGGCCATCTTTGTTAAAGACCCAGTACTTC.

J is TRBJ2-1 and V is TRBV20-1; 8 positions agree with TRBD2. From germline, CDR1 is DFQATT and CDR2 SNEGSKA (reference sequence). There are 15 residues in the CDR3. The CDR3 DNA sequence: TGCACTCAACTCTTAGCGGGGCGGTCCTACAATGAGCAGTTCTTC. Translation: CTQLLAGRSYNEQFF.

This chain links TRBV20-1 with TRBJ2-1; D ambiguous. Trimming took 5 bases from V and 8 from J, leaving 13 bases between them. The germline V gene encodes CDR1 DFQATT and CDR2 SNEGSKA (reference sequence). The CDR3 extends over 12 amino acids. The CDR3 nucleotides are TGCAGTGCTCCTTGGGAACTCCATGAGCAGTTCTTC. Protein: CSAPWELHEQFF.